The rows below give T cell receptor beta chains drawn from one sample of a study of CD8+ T cells in alopecia areata. The table came from immunoSEQ multiplex PCR; TCRdb's copy has only in-frame clones and leaves some out. Here the sample spans 150,000 or so clones, about 54% being singletons. Sequenced material: CD4+ T cells sorted from blood. These receptors came from a human donor in good health. CDR3s leave out the opening cysteine and the closing phenylalanine or tryptophan. Fields, in order: J gene, V gene, CDR3 protein.

j_gene: TRBJ1-5
v_gene: TRBV27
CDR3aa: ASSSGTGGQPQH

j_gene: TRBJ2-3
v_gene: TRBV7-9
CDR3aa: ASSSLGGTDTQY

j_gene: TRBJ1-2
v_gene: TRBV30
CDR3aa: ASSYVGRGYT

j_gene: TRBJ2-1
v_gene: TRBV4-1
CDR3aa: ASSQIDGSNNEQF

j_gene: TRBJ1-1
v_gene: TRBV29-1
CDR3aa: SVEKAGLNTEAF

j_gene: TRBJ1-4
v_gene: TRBV11-2
CDR3aa: ASSLGRRIEKLF

j_gene: TRBJ1-4
v_gene: TRBV15
CDR3aa: ATSRVPLTDEKLF

j_gene: TRBJ1-2
v_gene: TRBV15
CDR3aa: ATSRDRGVGRYT

j_gene: TRBJ2-1
v_gene: TRBV6-6
CDR3aa: ASSYSYNEQF

j_gene: TRBJ2-3
v_gene: TRBV29-1
CDR3aa: SVDILAGSTDTQY

j_gene: TRBJ2-2
v_gene: TRBV28
CDR3aa: TSSTQTGYTGELF

j_gene: TRBJ2-2
v_gene: TRBV29-1
CDR3aa: SAWALQDTGELF

j_gene: TRBJ2-4
v_gene: TRBV23-1
CDR3aa: ASSQVDRAGGF

j_gene: TRBJ2-1
v_gene: TRBV20-1
CDR3aa: SAAENEQF

j_gene: TRBJ1-5
v_gene: TRBV7-9
CDR3aa: ASSLQGSGNQPQH

j_gene: TRBJ2-7
v_gene: TRBV27
CDR3aa: ASSLGTSGSYEQY

j_gene: TRBJ2-7
v_gene: TRBV20-1
CDR3aa: SARVDYEQY

j_gene: TRBJ2-4
v_gene: TRBV2
CDR3aa: ASSEDGLAKNIQY

j_gene: TRBJ2-5
v_gene: TRBV29-1
CDR3aa: SVGASGSAETQY

j_gene: TRBJ2-7
v_gene: TRBV7-8
CDR3aa: ASSLIVTSGSYEQY

j_gene: TRBJ2-3
v_gene: TRBV5-1
CDR3aa: ASSLRLTADTQY

j_gene: TRBJ1-1
v_gene: TRBV29-1
CDR3aa: SVELWTVNTEAF

j_gene: TRBJ2-1
v_gene: TRBV5-1
CDR3aa: ASSFGGSFGNEQF

j_gene: TRBJ1-1
v_gene: TRBV6-5
CDR3aa: ASSYRRTGGNTEAF